This TCR beta chain was identified in a study of shared clonotypes between healthy human individuals. Study overall: The study drew on a couple of women and three men aged 18 to 49 as donors. CD4 naive and memory got three plates each, CD8 naive two, CD8 memory one. Study outcomes and limitations: Around 5% of naive CD4 clonotypes were common to a few donors.

The CDR3 is made up of 15 amino acids. Looked up from germline, CDR1 is SEHNR and CDR2 is FQNEAQ (reference sequence). V lost 5 bases and J 0 bases, leaving 10 bases between the germline ends. Naive CD8 cells, CD45RO-negative and positively selected for CCR7, excluded terminally differentiated effector memory CD45RA+ cells. TCRdb keeps only in-frame clones here, not all; method: immunoSEQ multiplex PCR. The profile covers about 750,000 clones, with nearly 95% appearing a single time and around 24% taken by the ten largest. To note about this clone: The antigen remains unidentified.

This receptor was obtained from a man aged 30 to 39 in good health. Source material: naive CD8+ T cells sorted from blood. The chain carries TRBV7-9 and TRBJ1-4, with D possibly being TRBD1 (5 bases). CDR3 sequence: CASSAGGATNEKLFF. The CDR3 DNA follows: TGTGCCAGCAGCGCTGGGGGTGCAACTAATGAAAAACTGTTTTTT.